Listed here are 6 T cell receptor beta chains from one sample, sequenced in a study of blood T cell repertoires in COVID-19. The data were produced by immunoSEQ multiplex PCR, yet TCRdb's version contains in-frame clones alone and is incomplete. This table has a few hundred thousand clones, around 89% appearing once. Input material: peripheral blood. The receptors derive from a man aged 25-45 years with acute or convalescent COVID-19.

The chain employs TRBV5-1 and TRBJ2-7; 8 nucleotides match TRBD2. CDR1 SGHRS and CDR2 YFSETQ come from the germline V gene. The CDR3 length is 15 residues. V lost 1 base to trimming and J lost 2 bases; unmatched junction nucleotides: 5. The DNA for the CDR3 is TGCGCCAGCAGCTTGAGTAGCGGGGTTCCCTACGAGCAGTACTTC. Translating it yields CASSLSSGVPYEQYF.

V gene TRBV5-1 combines with J gene TRBJ1-3; no reliable D call. Germline assignment: CDR1 SGHRS and CDR2 YFSETQ. The V end lost 3 bases, the J end lost 3 bases, and 13 bases lay between the germline ends. The CDR3 runs 15 residues. In DNA, the CDR3 is TGCGCCAGCAGCTCCGACACCACAGATGGAAACACCATATATTTT. This encodes CASSSDTTDGNTIYF.

The V call is TRBV5-8, the J call TRBJ2-7; D is unresolved. Trimming shortened V by 2 bases and J by 6 bases, and 15 bases separated the two germline ends. Per germline, CDR1 SGHTS and CDR2 YDEGEE. The CDR3 has 14 amino acids. The CDR3 sequence: CASSLALDSVEQYF. DNA for the CDR3: TGTGCCAGCAGCTTAGCGCTAGACTCCGTCGAGCAGTACTTC.

V and J are TRBV29-1 and TRBJ1-2, with D possibly being TRBD1 (6 bases). The germline gives CDR1 SQVTM, CDR2 ANQGSEA. The V gene lost 3 bases and the J gene lost 5 bases, with 25 bases spanning the gap. This CDR3 comprises 17 residues. CDR3 DNA: TGCAGCGTTGATATCGGAGGGGGGGGTTCTCAAGAGTATGGCTACACCTTC. The encoded protein is CSVDIGGGGSQEYGYTF. The full variable domain, its missing parts supplied by reference TRBV29-1 and TRBJ1-2, is SAVISQKPSRDICQRGTSLTIQCQVDSQVTMMFWYRQQPGQSLTLIATANQGSEATYESGFVIDKFPISRPNLTFSTLTVSNMSPEDSSIYLCSVDIGGGGSQEYGYTFGSGTRLTVV.

The chain carries TRBV16 and TRBJ1-1; D may be TRBD1 (6 bases). V lost 2 bases to trimming and J lost 3 bases, with 10 bases between them. The germline V gene has CDR1 KGHSY and CDR2 FQNENV. This CDR3 is 14 amino acids long. The CDR3 DNA reads TGTGCCAGCAGCCAAGGGAAGGGGGACACTGAAGCTTTCTTT. Protein sequence: CASSQGKGDTEAFF.

The chain has TRBV2 and TRBJ1-5; 9 bases are a match to TRBD1. V shed 6 bases, J shed 7 bases, and the junction held 7 bases outside the gene matches. Looked up from germline, CDR1 is SNHLY and CDR2 is FYNNEI. The CDR3 length is 14 residues. The CDR3 DNA follows: TGTGCCAGCAGCCGGGACAGGGTGGGACAGCCCCAGCATTTT. Protein product: CASSRDRVGQPQHF.